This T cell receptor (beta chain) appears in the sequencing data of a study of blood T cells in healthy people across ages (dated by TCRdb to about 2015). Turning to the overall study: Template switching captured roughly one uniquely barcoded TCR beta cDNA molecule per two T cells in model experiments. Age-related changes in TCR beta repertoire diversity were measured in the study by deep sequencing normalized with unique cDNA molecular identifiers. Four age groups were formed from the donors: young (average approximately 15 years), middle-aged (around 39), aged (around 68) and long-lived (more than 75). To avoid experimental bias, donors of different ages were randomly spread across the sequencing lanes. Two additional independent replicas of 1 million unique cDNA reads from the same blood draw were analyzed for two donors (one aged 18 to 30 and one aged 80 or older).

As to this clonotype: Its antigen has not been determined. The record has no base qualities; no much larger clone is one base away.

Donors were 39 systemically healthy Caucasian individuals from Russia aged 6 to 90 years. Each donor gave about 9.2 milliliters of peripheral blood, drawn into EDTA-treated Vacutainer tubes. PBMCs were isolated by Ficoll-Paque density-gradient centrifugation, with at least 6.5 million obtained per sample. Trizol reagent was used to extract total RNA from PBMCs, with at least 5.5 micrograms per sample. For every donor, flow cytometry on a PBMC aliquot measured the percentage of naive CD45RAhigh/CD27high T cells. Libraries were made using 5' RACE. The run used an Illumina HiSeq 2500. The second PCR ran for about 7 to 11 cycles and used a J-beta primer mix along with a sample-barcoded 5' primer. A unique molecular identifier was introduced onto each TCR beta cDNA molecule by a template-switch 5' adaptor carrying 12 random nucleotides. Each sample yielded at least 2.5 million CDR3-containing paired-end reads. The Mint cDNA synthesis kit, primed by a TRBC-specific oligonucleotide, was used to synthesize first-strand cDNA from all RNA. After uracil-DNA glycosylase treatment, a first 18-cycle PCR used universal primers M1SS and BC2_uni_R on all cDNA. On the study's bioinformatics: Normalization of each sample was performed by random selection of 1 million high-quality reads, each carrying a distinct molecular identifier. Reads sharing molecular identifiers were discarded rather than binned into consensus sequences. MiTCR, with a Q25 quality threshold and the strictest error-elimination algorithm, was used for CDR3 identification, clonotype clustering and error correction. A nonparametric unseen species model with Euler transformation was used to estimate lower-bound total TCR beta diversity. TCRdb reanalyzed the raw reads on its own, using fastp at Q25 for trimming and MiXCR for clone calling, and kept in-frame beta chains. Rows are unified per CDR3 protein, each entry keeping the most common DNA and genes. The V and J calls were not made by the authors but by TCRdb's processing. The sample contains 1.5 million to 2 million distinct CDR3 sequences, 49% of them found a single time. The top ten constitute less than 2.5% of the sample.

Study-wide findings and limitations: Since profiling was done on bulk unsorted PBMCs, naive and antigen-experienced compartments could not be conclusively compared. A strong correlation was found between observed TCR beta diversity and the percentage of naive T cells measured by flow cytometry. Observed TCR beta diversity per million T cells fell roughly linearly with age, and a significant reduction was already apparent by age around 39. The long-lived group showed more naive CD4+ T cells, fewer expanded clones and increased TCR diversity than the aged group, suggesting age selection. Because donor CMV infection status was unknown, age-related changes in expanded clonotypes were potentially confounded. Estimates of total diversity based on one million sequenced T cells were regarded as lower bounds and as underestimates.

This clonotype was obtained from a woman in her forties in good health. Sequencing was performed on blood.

The bases read TGCAGTGCTAGCCAGGACACCTCTGGGGCCAACGTCCTGACTTTC. Translated, it gives CSASQDTSGANVLTF. The chain employs TRBV20-1 and TRBJ2-6; TRBD1 is possibly the D segment (5 matching bases). CDR1 and CDR2, per the germline V gene (reference sequence), are DFQATT and SNEGSKA. The CDR3 holds 15 amino acids from the cysteine to the phenylalanine. The CDR3 DNA has 45 bases and is translated from base 1. The germline ends are 9 bases apart after V is trimmed by 3 bases and J by 0 bases.